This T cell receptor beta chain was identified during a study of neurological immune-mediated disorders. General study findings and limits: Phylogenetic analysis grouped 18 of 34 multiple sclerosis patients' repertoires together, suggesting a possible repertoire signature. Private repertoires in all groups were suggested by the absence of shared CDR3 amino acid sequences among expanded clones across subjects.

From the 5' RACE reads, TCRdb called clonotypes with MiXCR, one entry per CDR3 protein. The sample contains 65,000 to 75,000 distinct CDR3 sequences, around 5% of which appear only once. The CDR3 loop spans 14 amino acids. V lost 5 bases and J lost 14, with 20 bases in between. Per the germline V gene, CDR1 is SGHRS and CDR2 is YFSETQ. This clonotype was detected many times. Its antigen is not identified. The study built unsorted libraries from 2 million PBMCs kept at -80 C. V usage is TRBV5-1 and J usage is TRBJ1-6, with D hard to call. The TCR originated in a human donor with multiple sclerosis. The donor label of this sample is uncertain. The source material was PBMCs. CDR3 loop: CASRNGFQTGTLHF. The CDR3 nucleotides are TGCGCCAGCAGAAACGGGTTCCAAACGGGGACCCTCCACTTT.